A single sample is the source of the 6 T cell receptor beta chains below, sequenced in a study of cytomegalovirus exposure and HLA in healthy donors. Clones were read by immunoSEQ multiplex PCR, and TCRdb kept only the in-frame ones, dropping some. The sample has around 160,000 clones; 85% to 90% are singletons. Material: PBMCs. These receptors all come from a man between 18 and 35 years old in good health and CMV-seronegative.

The V and J genes are TRBV28 and TRBJ2-1; perhaps TRBD1 as D (5 bases). The CDR3 has 13 residues. CDR1 MDHEN and CDR2 SYDVKM come from the germline V gene. V gave up 7 bases and J gave up 7 bases, with 14 bases separating them. The CDR3 DNA sequence: TGTGCCAGCATAAGGGGAACCGGGAATGAGCAGTTCTTC. Translated, it gives CASIRGTGNEQFF.

The V gene is TRBV7-6, the J gene TRBJ2-7, with TRBD1 matching over 7 bases. The V gene end was trimmed by 5 bases and the J gene end by 4 bases; junction bases not matched to a gene: 8. Looked up from germline, CDR1 is SGHVS and CDR2 is FNYEAQ. The CDR3 consists of 14 residues. CDR3 protein: CASSPQGGGYEQYF. CDR3 DNA: TGTGCCAGCAGCCCCCAAGGGGGCGGGTACGAGCAGTACTTC.

This chain connects TRBV14 to TRBJ2-7; D gene unclear. Per germline, CDR1 SGHDN and CDR2 FVKESK. CDR3 size: 12 residues. Trimming shortened V by 1 base and J by 5 bases, and 6 bases separated the two germline ends. CDR3: CASSQVVNEQYF. Here the CDR3 DNA reads TGTGCCAGCAGCCAAGTCGTAAACGAGCAGTACTTC.

This rearrangement joins TRBV10-3 to TRBJ2-7; TRBD2 matches at 12 bases. V lost 3 bases and J lost 4; bases outside the gene matches: 7. Per the germline V gene, CDR1 is ENHRY and CDR2 is SYGVKD. The CDR3 sequence is 16 residues long. The CDR3 reads CAISETTSGSFYEQYF. CDR3 nucleotide sequence: TGTGCCATCAGTGAAACGACTAGCGGGAGTTTTTACGAGCAGTACTTC.

The chain employs TRBV18 and TRBJ1-1, with a weak D call TRBD1 (5 bases). The germline V and J ends were trimmed by 6 bases and 6 bases, with 26 bases remaining between them. Per the germline V gene, CDR1 is KGHSH and CDR2 is LQKENI. CDR3 length equals 17 residues. The CDR3 is CASSFGAELPDKAEAFF. The CDR3 nucleotides are TGTGCCAGCTCCTTTGGGGCGGAACTACCGGATAAGGCTGAAGCTTTCTTT.

J is TRBJ1-4 and V is TRBV7-9, with TRBD1 as a possible D gene (6 bases). V shed 7 bases and J shed 3 bases, with 18 bases lying between them. The CDR3 length is 16 residues. CDR1 SEHNR and CDR2 FQNEAQ come from the germline V gene (reference sequence). The CDR3 nucleotides read TGTGCCAGCACCTACTTCCGGGACAAGTCTAATGAAAAACTGTTTTTT. Translating gives CASTYFRDKSNEKLFF.